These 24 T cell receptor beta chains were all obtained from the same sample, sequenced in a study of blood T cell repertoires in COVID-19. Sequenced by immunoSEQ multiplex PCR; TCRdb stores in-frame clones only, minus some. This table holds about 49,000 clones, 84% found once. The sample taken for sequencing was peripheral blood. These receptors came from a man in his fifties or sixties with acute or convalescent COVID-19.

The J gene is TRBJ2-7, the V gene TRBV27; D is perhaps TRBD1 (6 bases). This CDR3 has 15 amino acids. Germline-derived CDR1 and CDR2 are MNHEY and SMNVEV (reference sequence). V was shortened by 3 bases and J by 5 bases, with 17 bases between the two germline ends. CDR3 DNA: TGTGCCAGCAGTTTCCAGCCCGCCAGGGGTAACGAGCAGTACTTC. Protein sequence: CASSFQPARGNEQYF.

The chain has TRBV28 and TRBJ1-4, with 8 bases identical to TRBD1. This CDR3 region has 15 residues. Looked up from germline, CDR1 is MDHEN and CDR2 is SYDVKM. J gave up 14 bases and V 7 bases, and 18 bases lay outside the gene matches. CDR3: CASNRPQTGARRLFF. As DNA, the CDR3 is TGTGCCAGCAACCGACCCCAGACAGGGGCGCGAAGGCTGTTTTTT. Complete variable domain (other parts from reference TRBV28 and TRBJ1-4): DVKVTQSSRYLVKRTGEKVFLECVQDMDHENMFWYRQDPGLGLRLIYFSYDVKMKEKGDIPEGYSVSREKKERFSLILESASTNQTSMYLCASNRPQTGARRLFFGSGTQLSVL.

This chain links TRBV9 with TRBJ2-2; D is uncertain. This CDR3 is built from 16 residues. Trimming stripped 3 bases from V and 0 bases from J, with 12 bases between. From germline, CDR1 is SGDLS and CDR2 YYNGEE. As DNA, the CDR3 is TGTGCCAGCAGCGGGCTACCTAGAGCGAACACCGGGGAGCTGTTTTTT. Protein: CASSGLPRANTGELFF.

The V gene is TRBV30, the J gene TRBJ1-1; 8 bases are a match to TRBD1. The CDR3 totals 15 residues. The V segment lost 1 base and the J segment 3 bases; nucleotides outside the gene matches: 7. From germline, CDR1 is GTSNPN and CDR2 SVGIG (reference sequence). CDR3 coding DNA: TGTGCCTGGAGTGCATCGGACAGGGCGCACACTGAAGCTTTCTTT. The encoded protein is CAWSASDRAHTEAFF.

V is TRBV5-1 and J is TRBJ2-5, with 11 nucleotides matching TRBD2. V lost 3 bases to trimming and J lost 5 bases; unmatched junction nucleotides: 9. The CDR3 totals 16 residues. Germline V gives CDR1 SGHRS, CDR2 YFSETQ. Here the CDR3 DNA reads TGCGCCAGCAGCTCCGTCGAGACTAGCGGGACTGAGACCCAGTACTTC. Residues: CASSSVETSGTETQYF. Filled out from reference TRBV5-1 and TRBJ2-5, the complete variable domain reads KAGVTQTPRYLIKTRGQQVTLSCSPISGHRSVSWYQQTPGQGLQFLFEYFSETQRNKGNFPGRFSGRQFSNSRSEMNVSTLELGDSALYLCASSSVETSGTETQYFGPGTRLLVL.

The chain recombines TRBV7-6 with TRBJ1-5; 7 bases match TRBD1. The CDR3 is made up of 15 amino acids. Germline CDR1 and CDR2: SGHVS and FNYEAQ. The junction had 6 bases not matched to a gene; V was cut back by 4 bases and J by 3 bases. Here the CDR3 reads CASSSDRVPNQPQHF. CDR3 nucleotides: TGTGCCAGCAGCTCTGACAGGGTCCCCAATCAGCCCCAGCATTTT.

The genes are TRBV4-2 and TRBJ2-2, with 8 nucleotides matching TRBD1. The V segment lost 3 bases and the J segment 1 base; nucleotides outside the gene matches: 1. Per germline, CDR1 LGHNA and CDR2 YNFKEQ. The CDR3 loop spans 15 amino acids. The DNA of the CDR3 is TGTGCCAGCAGCCACGGACAGGGGAACACCGGGGAGCTGTTTTTT. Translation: CASSHGQGNTGELFF.

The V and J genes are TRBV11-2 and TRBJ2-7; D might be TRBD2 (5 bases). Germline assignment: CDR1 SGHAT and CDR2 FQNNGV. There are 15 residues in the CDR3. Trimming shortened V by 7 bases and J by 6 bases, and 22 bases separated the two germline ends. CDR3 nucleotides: TGTGCCAGCACCCGAGAGGGTCCGCCGACGGGCGAGCAGTACTTC. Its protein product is CASTREGPPTGEQYF.

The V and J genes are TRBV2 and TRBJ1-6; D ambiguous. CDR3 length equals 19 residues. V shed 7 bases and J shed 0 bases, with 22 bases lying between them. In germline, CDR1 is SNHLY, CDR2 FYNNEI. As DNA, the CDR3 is TGTGCCAGCACCAAGGAGGCCCTGCTGGCGAGCTCCTATAATTCACCCCTCCACTTT. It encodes CASTKEALLASSYNSPLHF.

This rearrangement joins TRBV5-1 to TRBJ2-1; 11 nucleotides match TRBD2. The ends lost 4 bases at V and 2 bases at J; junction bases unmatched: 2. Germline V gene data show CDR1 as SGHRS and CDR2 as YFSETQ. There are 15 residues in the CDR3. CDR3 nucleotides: TGCGCCAGCAGCCTTAGCGGGGGGGCCTACAATGAGCAGTTCTTC. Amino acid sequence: CASSLSGGAYNEQFF. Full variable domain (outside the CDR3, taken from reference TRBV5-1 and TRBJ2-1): KAGVTQTPRYLIKTRGQQVTLSCSPISGHRSVSWYQQTPGQGLQFLFEYFSETQRNKGNFPGRFSGRQFSNSRSEMNVSTLELGDSALYLCASSLSGGAYNEQFFGPGTRLTVL.

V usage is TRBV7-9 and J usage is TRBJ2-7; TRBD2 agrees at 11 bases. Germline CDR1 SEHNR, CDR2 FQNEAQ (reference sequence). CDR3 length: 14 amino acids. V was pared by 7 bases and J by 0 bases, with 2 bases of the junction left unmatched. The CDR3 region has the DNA TGTGCCAGCACCACTAGCGGGAGCTCCTACGAGCAGTACTTC. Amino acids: CASTTSGSSYEQYF.

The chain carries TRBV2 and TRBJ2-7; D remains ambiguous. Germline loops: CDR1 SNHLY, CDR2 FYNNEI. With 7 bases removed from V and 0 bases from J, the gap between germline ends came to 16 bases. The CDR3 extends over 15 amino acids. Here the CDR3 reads CASTPRLGISYEQYF. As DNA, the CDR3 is TGTGCCAGCACCCCCAGGTTAGGAATCTCCTACGAGCAGTACTTC.

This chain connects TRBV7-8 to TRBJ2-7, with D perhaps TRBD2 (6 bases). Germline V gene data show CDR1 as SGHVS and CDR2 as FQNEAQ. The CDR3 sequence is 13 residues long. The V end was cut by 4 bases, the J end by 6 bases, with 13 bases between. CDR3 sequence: CASSWTISREQYF. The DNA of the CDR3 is TGTGCCAGCAGCTGGACTATAAGCCGCGAGCAGTACTTC.

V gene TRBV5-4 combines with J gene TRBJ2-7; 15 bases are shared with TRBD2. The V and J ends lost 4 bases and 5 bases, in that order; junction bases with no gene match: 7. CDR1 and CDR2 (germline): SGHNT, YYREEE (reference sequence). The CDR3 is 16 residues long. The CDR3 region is CASSLGLAGGKDEQYF. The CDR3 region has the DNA TGTGCCAGCAGCCTTGGACTAGCGGGGGGGAAGGACGAGCAGTACTTC.

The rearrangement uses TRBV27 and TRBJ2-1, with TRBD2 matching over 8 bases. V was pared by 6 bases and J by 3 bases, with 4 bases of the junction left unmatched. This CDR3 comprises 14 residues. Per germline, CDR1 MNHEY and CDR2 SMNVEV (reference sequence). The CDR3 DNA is TGTGCCAGCAGCCCCGGGACTAGCTACAATGAGCAGTTCTTC. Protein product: CASSPGTSYNEQFF.

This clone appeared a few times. The CDR3 bases are TGTGCCAGTAACGACAACTACTATGGCTACACCTTC. Protein product: CASNDNYYGYTF. This chain connects TRBV19 to TRBJ1-2, with D hard to call. Germline lookup yields CDR1 LNHDA and CDR2 SQIVND (reference sequence). Deletions cut 7 bases from V and 3 bases from J, with 9 bases between. There are 12 residues in the CDR3. Combining the CDR3 with reference TRBV19 and TRBJ1-2 gives the whole variable domain DGGITQSPKYLFRKEGQNVTLSCEQNLNHDAMYWYRQDPGQGLRLIYYSQIVNDFQKGDIAEGYSVSREKKESFPLTVTSAQKNPTAFYLCASNDNYYGYTFGSGTRLTVV.

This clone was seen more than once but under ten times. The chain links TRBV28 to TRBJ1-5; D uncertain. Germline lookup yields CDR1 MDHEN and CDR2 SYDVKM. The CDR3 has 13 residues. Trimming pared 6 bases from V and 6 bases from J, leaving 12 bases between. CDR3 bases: TGTGCCAGCAGCTATGACACTCGTCAGCCCCAGCATTTT. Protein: CASSYDTRQPQHF. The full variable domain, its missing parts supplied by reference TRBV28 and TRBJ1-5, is DVKVTQSSRYLVKRTGEKVFLECVQDMDHENMFWYRQDPGLGLRLIYFSYDVKMKEKGDIPEGYSVSREKKERFSLILESASTNQTSMYLCASSYDTRQPQHFGDGTRLSIL.

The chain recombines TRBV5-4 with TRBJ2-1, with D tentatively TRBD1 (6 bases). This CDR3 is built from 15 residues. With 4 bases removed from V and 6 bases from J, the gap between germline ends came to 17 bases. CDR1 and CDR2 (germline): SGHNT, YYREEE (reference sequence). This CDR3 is CASSKGDPPPNEQFF. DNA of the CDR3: TGTGCCAGCAGCAAGGGGGACCCCCCTCCCAATGAGCAGTTCTTC.

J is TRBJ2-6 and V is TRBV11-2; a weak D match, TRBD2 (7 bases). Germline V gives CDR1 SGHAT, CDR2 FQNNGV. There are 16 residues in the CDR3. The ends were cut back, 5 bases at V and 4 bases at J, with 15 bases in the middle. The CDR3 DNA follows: TGTGCCAGCAGCCAAGGGGGGGAATCCGGGGCCAACGTCCTGACTTTC. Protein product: CASSQGGESGANVLTF. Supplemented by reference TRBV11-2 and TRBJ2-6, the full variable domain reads EAGVAQSPRYKIIEKRQSVAFWCNPISGHATLYWYQQILGQGPKLLIQFQNNGVVDDSQLPKDRFSAERLKGVDSTLKIQPAKLEDSAVYLCASSQGGESGANVLTFGAGSRLTVL.

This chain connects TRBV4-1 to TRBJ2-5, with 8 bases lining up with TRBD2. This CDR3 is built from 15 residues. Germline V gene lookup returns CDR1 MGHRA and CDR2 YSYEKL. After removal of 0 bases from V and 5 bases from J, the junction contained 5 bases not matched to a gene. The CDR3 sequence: CASSQDGLAQETQYF. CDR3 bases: TGCGCCAGCAGCCAAGACGGACTAGCTCAGGAGACCCAGTACTTC.

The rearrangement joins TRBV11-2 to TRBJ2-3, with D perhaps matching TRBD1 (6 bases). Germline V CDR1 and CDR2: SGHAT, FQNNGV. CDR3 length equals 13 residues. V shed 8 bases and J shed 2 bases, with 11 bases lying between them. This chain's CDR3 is CASLDSYTDTQYF. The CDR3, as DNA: TGTGCCAGCCTGGACAGCTACACAGATACGCAGTATTTT.

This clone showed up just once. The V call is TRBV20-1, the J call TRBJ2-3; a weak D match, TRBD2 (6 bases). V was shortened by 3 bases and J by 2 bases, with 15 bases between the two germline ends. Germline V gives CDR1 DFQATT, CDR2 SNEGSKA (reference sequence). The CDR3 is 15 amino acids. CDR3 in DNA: TGCAGTGCTAGTAGGACGGGGGAGCCCACAGATACGCAGTATTTT. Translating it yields CSASRTGEPTDTQYF.

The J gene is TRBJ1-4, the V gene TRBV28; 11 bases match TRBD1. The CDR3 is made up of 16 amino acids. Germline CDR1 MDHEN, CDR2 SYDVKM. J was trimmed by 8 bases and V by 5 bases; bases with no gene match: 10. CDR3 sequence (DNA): TGTGCCAGCAGTGGGCCGGGGACAGGGGGATTCGAAAAACTGTTTTTT. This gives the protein CASSGPGTGGFEKLFF. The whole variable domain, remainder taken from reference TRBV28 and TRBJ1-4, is DVKVTQSSRYLVKRTGEKVFLECVQDMDHENMFWYRQDPGLGLRLIYFSYDVKMKEKGDIPEGYSVSREKKERFSLILESASTNQTSMYLCASSGPGTGGFEKLFFGSGTQLSVL.

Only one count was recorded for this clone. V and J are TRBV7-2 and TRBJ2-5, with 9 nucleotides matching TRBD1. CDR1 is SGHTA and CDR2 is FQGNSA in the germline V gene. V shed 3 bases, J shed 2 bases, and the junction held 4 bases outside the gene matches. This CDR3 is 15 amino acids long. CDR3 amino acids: CASSFDRGFQETQYF. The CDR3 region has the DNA TGTGCCAGCAGCTTCGACAGGGGGTTTCAAGAGACCCAGTACTTC.